The clone carrying this T cell receptor (beta chain) came up many times. The antigen remains undetermined. A single record per CDR3 protein comes from TCRdb applying MiXCR to the 5' RACE reads. The sample lists over 25,000 distinct CDR3 sequences; around 12% were seen once. Libraries used 2 million unsorted PBMCs kept frozen in RNAlater. The entry originates in a study of neurological immune-mediated disorders. Unmatched junction bases numbered 7, after V lost 6 bases and J lost 3 bases. Germline V gives CDR1 DFQATT, CDR2 SNEGSKA (reference sequence). The CDR3 loop spans 13 amino acids. General study points: Because no CDR3 amino acid sequences were shared across subjects by expanded clones, private repertoires were suggested in all groups.

Specimen: PBMCs. This sequence was found in a man aged 55 to 69 in good health. The chain employs TRBV20-1 and TRBJ2-7, with 8 bases fitting TRBD1. The CDR3 region is CSAPDRAIYEQYF. CDR3 coding DNA: TGCAGTGCCCCGGACAGGGCGATCTACGAGCAGTACTTC.